Presented here are 9 T cell receptor beta chains from one specimen sequenced in a study of OX40 agonist ivuxolimab in advanced cancers. Measured with immunoSEQ multiplex PCR; TCRdb has only the in-frame clones, and not every one. The sample lists around 62,000 clones, around 80% occurring once. Sample: CD4+ or CD8+ T cells sorted from blood, taken in a trial of the OX40 agonist ivuxolimab. These receptors were collected from an adult with an advanced solid tumor such as melanoma, head and neck, liver or kidney cancer.

The rearrangement links TRBV28 to TRBJ2-3, with 8 bases that match TRBD2. There are 16 residues in the CDR3. Germline CDR1 MDHEN, CDR2 SYDVKM. With 7 bases clipped from V and 0 bases from J, the junction kept 9 bases outside the gene matches. The CDR3 is CASKNPAGGSTDTQYF. The DNA for the CDR3 is TGTGCCAGCAAAAATCCTGCGGGGGGAAGCACAGATACGCAGTATTTT.

CDR3 bases: TGTGCCAGCAGTTTTGAACAGGGCTACGAGCAGTACTTC. It codes for CASSFEQGYEQYF. V is TRBV27 and J is TRBJ2-7, with D possibly being TRBD1 (6 bases). Germline CDR1 and CDR2: MNHEY and SMNVEV (reference sequence). The V end was cut by 3 bases, the J end by 3 bases, with 9 bases between. This CDR3 is 13 amino acids long.

This chain links TRBV30 with TRBJ2-7, with D possibly being TRBD1 or TRBD2 (5 bases each). In germline, CDR1 is GTSNPN, CDR2 SVGIG (reference sequence). Trimming pared 3 bases from V and 4 bases from J, leaving 7 bases between. The CDR3 is 11 residues long. CDR3 coding DNA: TGTGCCTGGAGCGAGGGGTACGAGCAGTACTTC. It yields the protein CAWSEGYEQYF.

The rearrangement joins TRBV7-9 to TRBJ2-1; 11 nucleotides match TRBD2. The CDR3 loop spans 19 amino acids. With V trimmed by 1 base and J by 4 bases, 12 bases remained unmatched. Looked up from germline, CDR1 is SEHNR and CDR2 is FQNEAQ (reference sequence). CDR3 amino acids: CASSLVGRTSGRKYNEQFF. CDR3 in DNA: TGTGCCAGCAGCTTAGTCGGGCGCACTAGCGGGAGAAAATACAATGAGCAGTTCTTC.

The V call is TRBV28, the J call TRBJ2-5; a possible D gene is TRBD2 (6 bases). Deletions cut 11 bases from V and 3 bases from J, with 13 bases between. CDR3 length equals 12 residues. Germline CDR1 is MDHEN and CDR2 is SYDVKM. CDR3 coding DNA: TGTGCCCCCCACGGGGAGGAAGAGACCCAGTACTTC. Translation: CAPHGEEETQYF.

This chain links TRBV4-3 with TRBJ2-7; D could derive from TRBD1 or TRBD2 (6 bases each). Germline assignment: CDR1 LGHNA and CDR2 YSLEER. Trimming pared 1 base from V and 7 bases from J, leaving 17 bases between. The CDR3 contains 15 residues. The CDR3 loop is CASSQGISGAGEQYF. The CDR3 bases are TGCGCCAGCAGCCAAGGGATCTCGGGGGCAGGGGAGCAGTACTTC.

J is TRBJ1-2 and V is TRBV4-2; D perhaps matches TRBD1 (5 bases). This CDR3 has 12 amino acids. V shed 2 bases and J shed 7 bases, with 8 bases lying between them. Germline loops: CDR1 LGHNA, CDR2 YNFKEQ. CDR3 amino acids: CASSQWGIGYTF. The CDR3 DNA sequence: TGTGCCAGCAGCCAATGGGGGATTGGCTACACCTTC.

CDR3 nucleotide sequence: TGTGCCACCAGCAGAGAGACAGGGGGCACCTATGGCTACACCTTC. Encoded protein: CATSRETGGTYGYTF. The V and J genes are TRBV15 and TRBJ1-2; 10 bases are a match to TRBD1. From germline, CDR1 is LNHNV and CDR2 YYDKDF (reference sequence). The CDR3 sequence is 15 residues long. Germline trimming cut 0 bases from V and 4 bases from J; bases unmatched to any gene: 2.

This clone was observed a single time. V gene TRBV11-3 combines with J gene TRBJ2-3, with D maybe TRBD1 (6 bases). Trimming removed 1 base at V and 4 bases at J, with 9 bases between. The CDR3 runs to 14 residues. The V gene's germline CDR1 is SGHNT and CDR2 YENEEA. CDR3 in DNA: TGTGCCAGCAGCTTAGTCCAGGGGTCAGATACGCAGTATTTT. Translating it yields CASSLVQGSDTQYF.